This entry is about one TCR beta chain. Antigen: not known. Different DNA sequences within this sample yield the same CDR3. These data come from a study of T cell responses to AZD1222 COVID-19 vaccine. General study results and limits: The CD4 TCRs associated with vaccination extended across spike and predominated at 160-218 and 743-854.

The table came from immunoSEQ multiplex PCR; TCRdb's copy has only in-frame clones and leaves some out. The table includes approximately 74,000 clones, 70% to 90% detected once. This CDR3 is 14 amino acids long. V dropped 2 bases and J dropped 0 bases, with 5 bases sitting between them. From germline, CDR1 is SGHRS and CDR2 YFSETQ. The chain recombines TRBV5-1 with TRBJ1-4, with no clear D. The material was peripheral blood, obtained on day 0 of AZD1222 vaccination. This clonotype originated in an adult in good health. In DNA form, the CDR3 reads TGCGCCAGCAGCTTCGGTGCAACTAATGAAAAACTGTTTTTT. Translation gives CASSFGATNEKLFF.